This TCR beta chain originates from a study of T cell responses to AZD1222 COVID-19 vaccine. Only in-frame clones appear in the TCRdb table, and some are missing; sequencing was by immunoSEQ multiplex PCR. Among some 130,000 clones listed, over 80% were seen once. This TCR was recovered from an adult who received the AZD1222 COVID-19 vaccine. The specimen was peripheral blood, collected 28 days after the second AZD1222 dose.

The CDR3 nucleotides read TGTGCCAGTAGTATAGATCGGGCGGGGACCTACAATGAGCAGTTCTTC. This sequence encodes CASSIDRAGTYNEQFF. The chain couples TRBV19 to TRBJ2-1, with D perhaps matching TRBD2 (6 bases). Germline V gene data show CDR1 as LNHDA and CDR2 as SQIVND (reference sequence). Deletions cut 0 bases from V and 2 bases from J, with 11 bases between. The CDR3 length is 16 residues.